Presented here are 5 T cell receptor beta chains from one specimen sequenced in a study of cytomegalovirus exposure and HLA in healthy donors. A multiplex PCR was run with 60 Vbeta primers and 13 Jbeta primers. Profiling relied on immunoSEQ multiplex PCR, and the TCRdb table lists in-frame clones only, not all of them. The data show 80,000 to 100,000 clones, around four fifths seen once. The sample comprised PBMCs. Every receptor here comes from a man aged 50-60 years in good health and CMV-seropositive.

J is TRBJ1-1 and V is TRBV7-2; D possibly corresponds to TRBD1 (5 bases). The germline CDR1 and CDR2 sequences are SGHTA and FQGNSA. The CDR3 has 13 residues. V shed 3 bases and J shed 5 bases, with 10 bases lying between them. CDR3 in amino acids: CASSFGRETEAFF. DNA of the CDR3: TGTGCCAGCAGCTTTGGCAGGGAAACTGAAGCTTTCTTT.

This clone was found a few times. Relative to the germline gene, one junction end is altered; a read error may explain this. The gene calls are TRBV15 and TRBJ1-2, with 7 bases fitting TRBD1. CDR1 is LNHNV, CDR2 YYDKDF, per germline (reference sequence). The CDR3 is 15 amino acids. The CDR3 DNA follows: TGTGCCACCAGCAGAGGGGACCAGGGGGTGCATGGCTACCCCTTC. It encodes CATSRGDQGVHGYPF.

This clone was seen once. An end of the junction differs from the germline gene, which may be a read error. The genes are TRBV5-6 and TRBJ1-5, with 7 bases that match TRBD1. The CDR3 length is 13 residues. Germline CDR1 reads SGHDT; CDR2 reads YYEEEE. The CDR3 DNA is TGTGCCAGCAGCTCGACAGGGACCCAGCCCCAGAATTTT. Protein: CASSSTGTQPQNF.

The V and J genes are TRBV7-2 and TRBJ1-6; maybe TRBD1 (5 bases). The CDR3 extends over 16 amino acids. V lost 5 bases to trimming and J lost 9 bases, with 20 bases between them. Germline values: CDR1 SGHTA, CDR2 FQGNSA. The CDR3, as DNA: TGTGCCAGCAGCCCCCTCGGGACTGCAAGCGGTTCACCCCTCCACTTT. Protein sequence: CASSPLGTASGSPLHF.

The genes are TRBV10-3 and TRBJ1-4; TRBD1 agrees at 7 bases. Germline values: CDR1 ENHRY, CDR2 SYGVKD. The V and J ends lost 10 bases and 5 bases, in that order; junction bases with no gene match: 7. The CDR3 has 13 amino acids. CDR3 in amino acids: CATLGTENEKLFF. The DNA of the CDR3 is TGTGCCACCTTGGGGACAGAGAATGAAAAACTGTTTTTT.